Below, 11 T cell receptor beta chains from the same sample are listed, as sequenced in a study of blood T cells in healthy people across ages. With a J-beta primer mix and a sample-barcoded 5' primer, a second PCR ran about 6 to 11 cycles. TCRdb ran MiXCR on the 5' RACE reads and lists one entry per CDR3 protein. Among roughly 570,000 distinct CDR3 sequences listed, roughly 29% were seen once. Sequenced sample: blood. Source of these receptors: an older woman in good health.

This rearrangement joins TRBV5-4 to TRBJ1-2; 10 bases line up with TRBD1. Germline values: CDR1 SGHNT, CDR2 YYREEE (reference sequence). V trimming: 5 bases; J trimming: 8 bases; junction bases outside the gene matches: 12. The CDR3 has 15 amino acids. The CDR3 loop is CASRPDGTGVEGYTF. For the CDR3, the DNA is TGTGCCAGCAGGCCCGACGGGACAGGGGTAGAGGGCTACACCTTC.

The V and J genes are TRBV20-1 and TRBJ2-4; D remains unclear. The CDR3 loop spans 13 amino acids. Trimming shortened V by 3 bases and J by 4 bases, and 10 bases separated the two germline ends. The germline V gene has CDR1 DFQATT and CDR2 SNEGSKA (reference sequence). CDR3 protein: CSARRQDKNIQYF. The CDR3 nucleotides read TGCAGTGCTAGGAGGCAGGATAAAAACATTCAGTACTTC.

This chain joins TRBV7-9 and TRBJ1-5, with D tentatively TRBD1 (6 bases). CDR1 and CDR2 (germline): SEHNR, FQNEAQ (reference sequence). The CDR3 consists of 15 residues. V was clipped by 10 bases and J by 4 bases, with 20 bases between them. The chain's CDR3 is CAISVGGAMNQPQHF. CDR3 coding DNA: TGTGCCATATCTGTTGGGGGGGCTATGAATCAGCCCCAGCATTTT.

This clonotype was counted between two and nine times. The gene calls are TRBV6-6 and TRBJ1-1; D is unclear. The CDR3 has 12 amino acids. The V and J ends lost 9 bases and 7 bases respectively, with 15 bases between them. Germline CDR1 MNHNY, CDR2 SVGAGI (reference sequence). The CDR3 bases are TGTGCCAGTTCGTACCTGTCAGTTGAAGCTTTCTTT. Translation: CASSYLSVEAFF.

The chain combines TRBV20-1 with TRBJ2-3; no reliable D call. Germline CDR1 is DFQATT and CDR2 is SNEGSKA (reference sequence). The length of the CDR3 is 13 residues. Trimming stripped 3 bases from V and 0 bases from J, with 7 bases between. The CDR3 DNA sequence: TGCAGTGCTAGTCTCCCAAGCACAGATACGCAGTATTTT. Translation gives CSASLPSTDTQYF.

The chain carries TRBV18 and TRBJ2-3; no definite D call. CDR1 is KGHSH, CDR2 LQKENI, per germline. There are 14 residues in the CDR3. V was pared by 0 bases and J by 6 bases, with 10 bases between. The CDR3 is CASSPPARADTQYF. The CDR3 DNA is TGTGCCAGCTCACCACCGGCCAGAGCGGATACGCAGTATTTT.

J is TRBJ1-2 and V is TRBV9; 7 nucleotides match TRBD1. Germline CDR1 reads SGDLS; CDR2 reads YYNGEE. This CDR3 spans 14 amino acids. With V trimmed by 2 bases and J by 6 bases, 7 bases remained unmatched. The CDR3 nucleotides are TGTGCCAGCAGCGTCACAGGGGCTGGCGATGGCTACACCTTC. Translation gives CASSVTGAGDGYTF.

The chain carries TRBV9 and TRBJ2-1; D is ambiguous. Germline V lookup: CDR1 SGDLS, CDR2 YYNGEE. Between the trimmed V and J ends, which lost 4 bases and 10 bases, there was a span of 15 bases. The CDR3 runs 13 residues. The DNA of the CDR3 is TGTGCCAGCAGCACCGGACCTCGAGCGGAGCAGTTCTTC. This translates into CASSTGPRAEQFF.

J is TRBJ2-3 and V is TRBV11-1; 8 nucleotides agree with TRBD2. Unmatched junction bases numbered 7, after V lost 3 bases and J lost 2 bases. Germline CDR1 reads SGHAT; CDR2 reads FQDESV (reference sequence). The CDR3 totals 16 residues. CDR3 protein: CASSFSSGAFTDTQYF. CDR3 nucleotide sequence: TGTGCCAGCAGCTTCAGTAGCGGGGCCTTCACAGATACGCAGTATTTT.

The V gene is TRBV20-1, the J gene TRBJ2-5, with D unclear. V dropped 4 bases and J dropped 7 bases, with 10 bases sitting between them. The CDR3 sequence is 11 residues long. CDR1 is DFQATT, CDR2 SNEGSKA, per germline (reference sequence). CDR3 sequence (DNA): TGCAGTGCTATTACTCGCATGACCCAGTACTTC. It encodes CSAITRMTQYF.

This chain links TRBV7-9 with TRBJ1-6; TRBD1 agrees at 7 bases. Germline-derived CDR1 and CDR2 are SEHNR and FQNEAQ (reference sequence). The CDR3 runs 14 residues. The J segment lost 11 bases and the V segment lost 5 bases, leaving 9 bases of the junction unmatched. The CDR3 here is CASSLRQGGPPLHF. The CDR3 nucleotides are TGTGCCAGCAGCCTTCGGCAGGGGGGACCACCCCTCCACTTT. Filled out from reference TRBV7-9 and TRBJ1-6, the complete variable domain reads DTGVSQNPRHKITKRGQNVTFRCDPISEHNRLYWYRQTLGQGPEFLTYFQNEAQLEKSRLLSDRFSAERPKGSFSTLEIQRTEQGDSAMYLCASSLRQGGPPLHFGNGTRLTVT.